One sample yielded the 13 T cell receptor beta chains listed below, sequenced in a study of T cell responses to AZD1222 COVID-19 vaccine. TCRdb's copy holds only in-frame clones and misses some; the assay was immunoSEQ multiplex PCR. In the table there are 150,000 to 200,000 clones, 94% of which are singletons. Sample: peripheral blood, taken 28 days after the second AZD1222 dose. The receptors shown here come from an adult who received the AZD1222 COVID-19 vaccine.

The chain uses TRBV5-1 and TRBJ2-2; 13 bases are shared with TRBD2. The CDR3 loop spans 19 amino acids. Germline-derived CDR1 and CDR2 are SGHRS and YFSETQ. The J segment lost 1 base and the V segment lost 3 bases, leaving 9 bases of the junction unmatched. The CDR3 sequence is CASSSGTSGILRNTGELFF. Here the CDR3 DNA reads TGCGCCAGCAGCTCAGGGACTAGCGGGATTTTGCGGAACACCGGGGAGCTGTTTTTT.

The chain couples TRBV19 to TRBJ2-1; 14 nucleotides line up with TRBD2. The CDR3 contains 16 residues. Trimming removed 5 bases from V and 5 bases from J; junction bases left unmatched: 5. The germline CDR1 and CDR2 sequences are LNHDA and SQIVND (reference sequence). CDR3 coding DNA: TGTGCCAGTAGTCCTCGACTAGCGGGAGGGGACAATGAGCAGTTCTTC. Translation gives CASSPRLAGGDNEQFF.

The chain uses TRBV6-2 or TRBV6-3 and TRBJ1-2; 7 bases fit TRBD1. Germline values: CDR1 MNHEY, CDR2 SVGEGT. V was clipped by 1 base and J by 5 bases; unmatched bases: 1. CDR3 length: 13 residues. CDR3 sequence reads: CASSYLGQYGYTF. The CDR3, as DNA: TGTGCCAGCAGTTACTTGGGACAGTATGGCTACACCTTC.

The chain links TRBV2 to TRBJ2-7; 7 positions agree with TRBD2. Looked up from germline, CDR1 is SNHLY and CDR2 is FYNNEI. The J segment lost 2 bases and the V segment lost 5 bases, leaving 3 bases of the junction unmatched. The CDR3 has 13 residues. CDR3 amino acids: CASSQGLPYEQYF. The CDR3 DNA is TGTGCCAGCAGTCAGGGACTACCCTACGAGCAGTACTTC.

The chain uses TRBV28 and TRBJ2-6; 8 bases agree with TRBD2. The CDR3 is made up of 18 amino acids. Germline CDR1 reads MDHEN; CDR2 reads SYDVKM. J gave up 0 bases and V 3 bases, and 7 bases lay outside the gene matches. In DNA form, the CDR3 reads TGTGCCAGCAGTTTCCTAGCGGGCTTCAGCTCTGGGGCCAACGTCCTGACTTTC. Its protein product is CASSFLAGFSSGANVLTF. Together with reference TRBV28 and TRBJ2-6, the CDR3 gives the full variable domain: DVKVTQSSRYLVKRTGEKVFLECVQDMDHENMFWYRQDPGLGLRLIYFSYDVKMKEKGDIPEGYSVSREKKERFSLILESASTNQTSMYLCASSFLAGFSSGANVLTFGAGSRLTVL.

CDR3 in DNA: TGTGCCAGCAGCCAAGTTGGGGGCGCTGGCTACACCTTC. Its translation: CASSQVGGAGYTF. V is TRBV3-1 (or the pseudogene TRBV3-2) and J is TRBJ1-2; perhaps TRBD1 as D (6 bases). From germline, CDR1 is LGHDT and CDR2 YNNKEL (reference sequence). V was trimmed by 1 base and J by 7 bases, leaving 10 bases between them. The CDR3 is 13 residues long.

This chain uses TRBV11-1 with TRBJ2-7; either TRBD1 or TRBD2 may fit D (5 bases each). The CDR3 has 13 amino acids. V lost 5 bases, J lost 6 bases, and 14 bases lay in between. Germline assignment: CDR1 SGHAT and CDR2 FQDESV (reference sequence). In DNA, the CDR3 is TGTGCCAGCAGCCCCAGGGAGAACGGCGAGCAGTACTTC. Translating gives CASSPRENGEQYF.

The chain couples TRBV30 to TRBJ2-7; a possible D gene is TRBD1 (5 bases). Germline V gene sequence: CDR1 GTSNPN, CDR2 SVGIG (reference sequence). The CDR3 spans 15 residues. V lost 3 bases, J lost 4 bases, and 19 bases lay in between. The CDR3 DNA follows: TGTGCCTGGAGCCTAGACGGAAGGGGAACTTACGAGCAGTACTTC. Its protein is CAWSLDGRGTYEQYF.

The V call is TRBV29-1, the J call TRBJ2-2; TRBD1 agrees at 7 bases. The junction had 6 bases not matched to a gene; V was cut back by 0 bases and J by 2 bases. There are 16 residues in the CDR3. Per the germline V gene, CDR1 is SQVTM and CDR2 is ANQGSEA. DNA of the CDR3: TGCAGCGTTGAAGAATGGGGACAGATAAACACCGGGGAGCTGTTTTTT. Protein sequence: CSVEEWGQINTGELFF.

This chain connects TRBV13 to TRBJ2-7; the match to TRBD2 covers 11 bases. In germline, CDR1 is PRHDT, CDR2 FYEKMQ (reference sequence). The CDR3 spans 15 residues. V was clipped by 2 bases and J by 5 bases; unmatched bases: 5. DNA for the CDR3: TGTGCCAGCAGCTTAACTAGCGGGAGTAGGGACGAGCAGTACTTC. Translating gives CASSLTSGSRDEQYF. The whole variable domain, remainder taken from reference TRBV13 and TRBJ2-7, is AAGVIQSPRHLIKEKRETATLKCYPIPRHDTVYWYQQGPGQDPQFLISFYEKMQSDKGSIPDRFSAQQFSDYHSELNMSSLELGDSALYFCASSLTSGSRDEQYFGPGTRLTVT.

The chain joins TRBV5-6 to TRBJ1-2; D is unresolved. Between the trimmed V and J ends, which lost 4 bases and 5 bases, there was a span of 9 bases. The germline CDR1 and CDR2 sequences are SGHDT and YYEEEE. This CDR3 contains 12 residues. The CDR3 protein is CASSNRRYGYTF. In nucleotides, the CDR3 is TGTGCCAGCAGCAACCGACGGTATGGCTACACCTTC. The full variable domain, in which reference TRBV5-6 and TRBJ1-2 provide the parts outside the CDR3, is DAGVTQSPTHLIKTRGQQVTLRCSPKSGHDTVSWYQQALGQGPQFIFQYYEEEERQRGNFPDRFSGHQFPNYSSELNVNALLLGDSALYLCASSNRRYGYTFGSGTRLTVV.

This clone was recorded once. The chain couples TRBV11-2 to TRBJ2-3; D not certain. V lost 4 bases and J lost 0, with 8 bases in between. CDR3 length: 14 residues. The germline V gene encodes CDR1 SGHAT and CDR2 FQNNGV. CDR3 loop: CASSSPPSTDTQYF. CDR3 sequence (DNA): TGTGCCAGCAGCTCGCCACCTAGCACAGATACGCAGTATTTT.

The rearrangement uses TRBV7-2 and TRBJ2-3; the D is unclear. The CDR3 loop spans 12 amino acids. V was pared by 5 bases and J by 5 bases, with 8 bases between. Germline assignment: CDR1 SGHTA and CDR2 FQGNSA. CDR3 coding DNA: TGTGCCAGCAGCCGCGTTGGAGATACGCAGTATTTT. It is translated as CASSRVGDTQYF.